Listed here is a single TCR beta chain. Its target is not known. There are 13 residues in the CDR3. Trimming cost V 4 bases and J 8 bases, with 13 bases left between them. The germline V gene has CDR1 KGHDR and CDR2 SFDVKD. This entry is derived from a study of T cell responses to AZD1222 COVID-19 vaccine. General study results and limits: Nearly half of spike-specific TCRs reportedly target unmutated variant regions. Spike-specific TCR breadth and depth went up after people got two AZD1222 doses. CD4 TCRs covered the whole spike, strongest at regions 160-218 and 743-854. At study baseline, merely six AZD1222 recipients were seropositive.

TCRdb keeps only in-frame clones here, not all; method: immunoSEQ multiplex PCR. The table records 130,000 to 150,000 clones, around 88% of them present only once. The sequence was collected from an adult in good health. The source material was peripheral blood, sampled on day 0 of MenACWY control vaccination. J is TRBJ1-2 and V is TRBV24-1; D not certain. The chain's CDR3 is CATSDPLGVGYTF. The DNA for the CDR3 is TGTGCCACCAGTGACCCGCTTGGGGTAGGCTACACCTTC.